Detailed here is one T cell receptor (beta chain). The antigen is undetermined. These data are taken from a study of blood T cells in healthy people across ages. Trimming removed 6 bases from V and 3 bases from J, with 15 bases in between. This CDR3 contains 13 residues. CDR1 is SQVTM and CDR2 is ANQGSEA in the germline V gene. Together with a sample-barcoded 5' primer, a J-beta primer mix was included in a second PCR lasting about 7 to 12 cycles. TCRdb re-called the 5' RACE reads with MiXCR, one entry per CDR3 protein. Found here are fewer than 950,000 distinct CDR3 sequences, about 53% of them singletons; the top ten hold approximately 40%. The study's findings and limits: A strong correlation was found between TCR beta diversity and the percentage of naive T cells. The unsorted PBMCs prevented any conclusive comparison of naive versus antigen-experienced cells. The long-lived group displayed more naive CD4+ cells, plus higher diversity, than the aged donors did.

Healthy individuals of Caucasian origin from Russia, aged roughly 6 to 100, served as donors. Sequenced material: blood. The chain employs TRBV29-1 and TRBJ2-7; D is perhaps TRBD2 (6 bases). This TCR was recovered from an elderly man in good health. The CDR3 sequence: CSVGGQGYYEQYF. The CDR3 region has the DNA TGCAGCGTCGGAGGGCAGGGCTACTACGAGCAGTACTTC.